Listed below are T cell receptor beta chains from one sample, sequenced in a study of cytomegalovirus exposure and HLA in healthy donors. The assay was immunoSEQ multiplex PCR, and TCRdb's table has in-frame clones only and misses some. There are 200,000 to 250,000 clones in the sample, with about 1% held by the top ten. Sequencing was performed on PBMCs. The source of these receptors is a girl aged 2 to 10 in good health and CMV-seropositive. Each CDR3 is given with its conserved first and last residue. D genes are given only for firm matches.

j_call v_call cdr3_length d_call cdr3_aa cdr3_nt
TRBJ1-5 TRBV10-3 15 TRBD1 CATAGRGEGNQPQHF TGTGCCACCGCGGGCAGGGGGGAAGGCAATCAGCCCCAGCATTTT
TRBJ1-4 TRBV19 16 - CASSIRTSATNEKLFF TGTGCCAGTAGTATTAGGACATCGGCAACTAATGAAAAACTGTTTTTT
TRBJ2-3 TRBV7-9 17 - CASSSNLGGLSTDTQYF TGTGCCAGCAGCTCCAACCTGGGGGGGCTTAGCACAGATACGCAGTATTTT
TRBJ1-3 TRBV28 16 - CASSIPGKSSGNTIYF TGTGCCAGCAGTATCCCAGGGAAGAGCTCTGGAAACACCATATATTTT
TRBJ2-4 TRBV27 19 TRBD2 CASSSLGLAGEQSKNIQYF TGTGCCAGCAGTTCCTTAGGACTAGCGGGAGAGCAGTCCAAAAACATTCAGTACTTC
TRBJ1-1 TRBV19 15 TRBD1 CASSAHQGALFLPFF TGTGCCAGTAGTGCCCACCAGGGGGCTCTTTTCCTACCTTTCTTT
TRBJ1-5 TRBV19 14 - CASSRGQNNQPQHF TGTGCCAGTAGTAGAGGACAGAACAATCAGCCCCAGCATTTT
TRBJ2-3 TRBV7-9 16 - CASSLVFGDGSDTQYF TGTGCCAGCAGCTTAGTATTCGGCGACGGGTCAGATACGCAGTATTTT
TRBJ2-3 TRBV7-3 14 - CASSLNLVTDTQYF TGTGCCAGCAGCTTAAATCTTGTCACAGATACGCAGTATTTT
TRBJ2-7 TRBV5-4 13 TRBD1 CASSQRTGVEQYF TGTGCCAGCAGCCAAAGGACAGGGGTCGAGCAGTACTTC
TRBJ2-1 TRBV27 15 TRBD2 CASRLGTSGSYEQFF TGTGCCAGCAGACTCGGGACTAGCGGGAGTTATGAGCAGTTCTTC
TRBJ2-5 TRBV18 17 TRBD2 CASSPPRRERVQETQYF TGTGCCAGCTCACCACCGAGGCGGGAGCGCGTCCAAGAGACCCAGTACTTC
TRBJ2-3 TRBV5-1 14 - CASSLQGVTDTQYF TGCGCCAGCAGCTTACAGGGAGTAACAGATACGCAGTATTTT
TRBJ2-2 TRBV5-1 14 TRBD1 CASSLTTGPGELFF TGCGCCAGCAGCCTTACGACAGGGCCCGGGGAGCTGTTTTTT
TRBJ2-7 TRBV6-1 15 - CASSGQGLEVGEQYF TGTGCCAGCAGTGGACAGGGACTAGAGGTCGGCGAGCAGTACTTC
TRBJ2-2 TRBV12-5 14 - CASGLLPNTGELFF TGTGCTAGTGGTCTCCTCCCGAACACCGGGGAGCTGTTTTTT
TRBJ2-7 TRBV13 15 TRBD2 CASSGRTSGAYEQYF TGTGCCAGCAGCGGGCGGACTAGCGGGGCATACGAGCAGTACTTC
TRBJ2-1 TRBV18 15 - CASSPARSLVNEQFF TGTGCCAGCTCACCGGCCCGTTCCCTAGTCAATGAGCAGTTCTTC
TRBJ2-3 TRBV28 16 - CASSPVFKGGTDTQYF TGTGCCAGCAGCCCTGTGTTCAAAGGGGGCACAGATACGCAGTATTTT
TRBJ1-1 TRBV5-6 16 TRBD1 CASSTGTGMMNTEAFF TGTGCCAGCAGCACCGGGACAGGTATGATGAACACTGAAGCTTTCTTT
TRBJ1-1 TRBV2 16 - CASSDSGMILNTEAFF TGTGCCAGCAGTGACTCAGGGATGATTCTGAACACTGAAGCTTTCTTT
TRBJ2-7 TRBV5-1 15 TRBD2 CASSSLAGERYEQYF TGCGCCAGCAGCTCACTAGCGGGAGAAAGGTACGAGCAGTACTTC